The 15 T cell receptor beta chains below come from one sample, sequenced in a study of spatial heterogeneity in lung cancer (dated by TCRdb to the late 2010s). In the paper's terms, the time point label means: blood at routine non-recurrence follow-up after resection. The library was prepared using 5' RACE. TCRdb lists the instrument as NextSeq 500. The public reads were quality trimmed at Q25 with fastp and then assembled into clones with MiXCR by TCRdb, keeping productive beta chains. A single entry per CDR3 protein holds the most common genes and DNA from its merged rows. This sample gives about 27,000 distinct CDR3 sequences in total; 5% to 6% of them show up just once. Less than 25% of the sample rests with the top ten. The input for sequencing was PBMCs, taken at follow-up. The receptors derive from a female donor with early-stage non-small cell lung cancer.

This clonotype was seen repeatedly, ten times or more. V usage is TRBV7-9 and J usage is TRBJ2-7, with TRBD1 identical over 8 bases. This CDR3 comprises 12 residues. Germline-derived CDR1 and CDR2 are SEHNR and FQNEAQ (reference sequence). With 5 bases clipped from V and 8 bases from J, the junction kept 5 bases outside the gene matches. The CDR3 loop reads CASSATGVQQYF. The CDR3 DNA sequence: TGTGCCAGCAGCGCGACAGGGGTCCAGCAGTACTTC.

This clonotype was counted ten times or more. This chain links TRBV7-9 with TRBJ2-3, with 11 bases fitting TRBD2. The CDR3 sequence is 16 residues long. The trim removed 5 bases at V and 2 bases at J, leaving 6 bases unmatched. Germline-derived CDR1 and CDR2 are SEHNR and FQNEAQ (reference sequence). The CDR3 sequence is CASSPGTSGATDTQYF. Here the CDR3 DNA reads TGTGCCAGCAGCCCCGGGACTAGCGGTGCCACAGATACGCAGTATTTT.

This clonotype came up many times. This chain joins TRBV29-1 and TRBJ2-2; TRBD2 might be the D (5 bases). From germline, CDR1 is SQVTM and CDR2 ANQGSEA. Trimming pared 5 bases from V and 7 bases from J, leaving 8 bases between. The CDR3 consists of 11 residues. DNA of the CDR3: TGCAGCGTTCGGGGAGACGGGGAGCTGTTTTTT. Translation gives CSVRGDGELFF.

This clonotype has just a few counts. A much larger clone lies one base from this, so it may be a read error. The chain recombines TRBV6-5 with TRBJ1-1, with 7 nucleotides matching TRBD1. Germline CDR1 is MNHEY and CDR2 is SVGAGI. This CDR3 contains 12 residues. The CDR3 protein is CVSRTGATEAFF. As DNA, the CDR3 is TGTGTCAGCAGAACAGGGGCCACTGAAGCTTTCTTT.

This clonotype was seen ten or more times. The chain is built from TRBV7-2 and TRBJ2-5; possibly TRBD1 for D (6 bases). Germline V CDR1 and CDR2: SGHTA, FQGNSA. The CDR3 length is 15 residues. V lost 5 bases to trimming and J lost 1 base, with 14 bases between them. The CDR3 sequence is CASSIQATGQETQYF. Here the CDR3 DNA reads TGTGCCAGCAGCATACAGGCGACAGGCCAAGAGACCCAGTACTTC.

Ten or more counts support this clonotype. The chain links TRBV20-1 to TRBJ2-7; TRBD1 matches at 8 bases. The CDR3 spans 11 residues. Per germline, CDR1 DFQATT and CDR2 SNEGSKA (reference sequence). With 6 bases clipped from V and 5 bases from J, the junction kept 3 bases outside the gene matches. The CDR3: CSARQGHEQYF. In DNA, the CDR3 is TGCAGTGCAAGACAGGGGCACGAGCAGTACTTC.

The table lists this clonotype with many counts. The chain has TRBV7-2 and TRBJ1-2; perhaps TRBD1 as D (6 bases). The germline CDR1 and CDR2 sequences are SGHTA and FQGNSA. The V end lost 2 bases, the J end lost 1 base, and 11 bases lay between the germline ends. The CDR3 covers 15 residues. The CDR3 DNA follows: TGTGCCAGCAGCTTAAAGGCAGGGGATAACTATGGCTACACCTTC. It specifies CASSLKAGDNYGYTF.

This clonotype was seen a few times. This sequence joins TRBV27 and TRBJ1-1, with 7 bases fitting TRBD1. V lost 5 bases to trimming and J lost 1 base; unmatched junction nucleotides: 1. The CDR3 is made up of 13 amino acids. Germline V gene sequence: CDR1 MNHEY, CDR2 SMNVEV (reference sequence). CDR3: CASSRTGNTEAFF. The CDR3, as DNA: TGTGCCAGCAGTCGGACAGGGAACACTGAAGCTTTCTTT.

The V call is TRBV28, the J call TRBJ1-5, with D unclear. Germline CDR1 is MDHEN and CDR2 is SYDVKM. Trimming removed 5 bases from V and 5 bases from J, with 16 bases in between. This CDR3 is built from 15 residues. The CDR3 region is CASSPDGKFYQPQHF. In DNA, the CDR3 is TGTGCCAGCAGTCCGGACGGGAAATTTTATCAGCCCCAGCATTTT.

This clonotype has a count of ten or more. V usage is TRBV2 and J usage is TRBJ2-2, with D perhaps matching TRBD2 (6 bases). The CDR3 sequence is 12 residues long. V was cut by 8 bases and J by 6 bases, with 10 bases left in between. CDR1 is SNHLY and CDR2 is FYNNEI in the germline V gene. The CDR3 sequence is CASSWGAGELFF. The CDR3 DNA sequence: TGTGCCAGCTCATGGGGGGCCGGGGAGCTGTTTTTT.

This clonotype was picked up many times. The CDR3: CASSPRQGGAGELFF. DNA of the CDR3: TGTGCCAGTAGTCCCCGACAGGGTGGGGCCGGGGAGCTGTTTTTT. The V gene is TRBV19, the J gene TRBJ2-2; 7 nucleotides agree with TRBD1. The CDR3 runs to 15 residues. Per the germline V gene, CDR1 is LNHDA and CDR2 is SQIVND (reference sequence). After removal of 5 bases from V and 6 bases from J, the junction contained 9 bases not matched to a gene.

This clonotype was found a few times. The V and J genes are TRBV12-3 or TRBV12-4 and TRBJ1-1; D possibly corresponds to TRBD1 (5 bases). The CDR3 is made up of 15 amino acids. V lost 2 bases and J 1 base, leaving 11 bases between the germline ends. This CDR3 reads CASSLSGARNTEAFF. The CDR3 nucleotides read TGTGCCAGCAGTTTAAGTGGGGCTCGGAACACTGAAGCTTTCTTT.

This clonotype occurred many times. The V and J genes are TRBV6-1 and TRBJ2-5; tentatively, D is TRBD2 (5 bases). The germline CDR1 and CDR2 sequences are MNHNS and SASEGT. Trimming pared 6 bases from V and 4 bases from J, leaving 21 bases between. CDR3 size: 16 residues. The CDR3 DNA is TGTGCCAGCAGCCGAGGGAAGGATGGTCGTGGAGAGACCCAGTACTTC. It is translated as CASSRGKDGRGETQYF.

The V gene is TRBV20-1, the J gene TRBJ2-1, with 13 bases matching TRBD2. CDR3 length: 14 residues. Germline lookup yields CDR1 DFQATT and CDR2 SNEGSKA (reference sequence). Germline trimming cut 5 bases from V and 5 bases from J; bases unmatched to any gene: 3. For the CDR3, the DNA is TGCAGTGCTCCTACTAGCGGGAGGGACAATGAGCAGTTCTTC. Its protein is CSAPTSGRDNEQFF.

The table lists this clonotype with many counts. The genes are TRBV2 and TRBJ2-3; 10 nucleotides align to TRBD1. The germline V gene encodes CDR1 SNHLY and CDR2 FYNNEI. CDR3 size: 14 residues. V lost 8 bases and J lost 4; bases outside the gene matches: 6. In DNA form, the CDR3 reads TGTGCCAGCGGCCGGGACAGGGGCCCAGATACGCAGTATTTT. It codes for CASGRDRGPDTQYF.